What follows are 24 T cell receptor beta chains derived from one specimen sequenced in a study of T cells in localized non-small cell lung cancer. Profiled with immunoSEQ multiplex PCR; TCRdb holds only in-frame clones, not every one. The data show around 25,000 clones, 86% seen once. This specimen consisted of peripheral blood, obtained before any cancer treatment. These receptors were collected from a woman aged 35 to 75 with stage I lung adenocarcinoma.

The chain combines TRBV27 with TRBJ1-6; 10 nucleotides agree with TRBD1. Germline V gene sequence: CDR1 MNHEY, CDR2 SMNVEV (reference sequence). The junction had 8 bases not matched to a gene; V was cut back by 6 bases and J by 6 bases. The CDR3 is made up of 16 amino acids. CDR3: CASSPARTGGNSPLHF. The DNA of the CDR3 is TGTGCCAGCAGCCCCGCGAGGACAGGGGGTAATTCACCCCTCCACTTT.

The chain recombines TRBV6-5 with TRBJ1-6; possible D gene TRBD1, 5 bases. Trimming stripped 2 bases from V and 6 bases from J, with 14 bases between. The germline CDR1 and CDR2 sequences are MNHEY and SVGAGI. The CDR3 is 16 residues long. CDR3 amino acids: CASSYGRGPLNSPLHF. DNA of the CDR3: TGTGCCAGCAGTTACGGGAGGGGTCCCCTTAATTCACCCCTCCACTTT.

This clone was recorded a few times. The rearrangement uses TRBV2 and TRBJ2-7; D ambiguous. The V gene lost 2 bases and the J gene lost 12 bases, with 5 bases spanning the gap. CDR3 length: 9 residues. Germline V gene lookup returns CDR1 SNHLY and CDR2 FYNNEI. The CDR3 sequence is CASSEPWYF. The CDR3 DNA sequence: TGTGCCAGCAGTGAACCGTGGTACTTC.

In DNA form, the CDR3 reads TGTGCCAGCAGCGTAGACGGGACGGGGAACACTGAAGCTTTCTTT. Amino acids: CASSVDGTGNTEAFF. The rearrangement links TRBV9 to TRBJ1-1, with D perhaps TRBD1 (5 bases). Germline-derived CDR1 and CDR2 are SGDLS and YYNGEE. The CDR3 extends over 15 amino acids. Trimming left V 0 bases short and J 1 base short, with 10 bases between.

The rearrangement joins TRBV6-5 to TRBJ2-7, with a tentative D call TRBD2 (5 bases). Deletions cut 5 bases from V and 8 bases from J, with 16 bases between. Germline assignment: CDR1 MNHEY and CDR2 SVGAGI. The CDR3 totals 13 residues. The CDR3 bases are TGTGCCAGCAGTCCCGGGGAGCCCCCAAAGCAGTACTTC. It is translated as CASSPGEPPKQYF.

The rearrangement joins TRBV7-2 to TRBJ2-5, with TRBD2 matching over 12 bases. This CDR3 region has 16 residues. Trimming took 2 bases from V and 5 from J; bases not matched to a gene: 6. CDR1 and CDR2 (germline): SGHTA, FQGNSA. CDR3 nucleotides: TGTGCCAGCAGCTTACCCCTAGCGGGGGGGCTTGAGACCCAGTACTTC. Protein product: CASSLPLAGGLETQYF.

This clone was detected a few times. The chain employs TRBV7-2 and TRBJ2-1; D might be TRBD1 (6 bases). V was clipped by 5 bases and J by 7 bases, with 21 bases between them. This CDR3 is built from 16 residues. CDR1 is SGHTA, CDR2 FQGNSA, per germline. The chain's CDR3 is CASSTHTTGTYNEQFF. The CDR3 DNA sequence: TGTGCCAGCAGCACCCACACAACAGGGACATATAATGAGCAGTTCTTC.

This sequence joins TRBV28 and TRBJ2-7, with TRBD1 as a possible D gene (6 bases). This CDR3 is 16 amino acids long. The V end was cut by 6 bases, the J end by 6 bases, with 24 bases between. Germline CDR1 and CDR2: MDHEN and SYDVKM. CDR3 DNA: TGTGCCAGCAGACCAGGTGGGGGCTCTAAACTGACCGAGCAGTACTTC. Protein product: CASRPGGGSKLTEQYF.

V usage is TRBV21-1 and J usage is TRBJ2-7; the D call of TRBD1 is as the table states it, not checked on the DNA. TRBV21-1 is classified as a pseudogene. The CDR3 runs to 15 residues. The CDR3 sequence: CASSKGTTPAYEQYF. CDR3 sequence (DNA): TGTGCCAGCAGCAAAGGCACAACCCCCGCCTACGAGCAGTACTTC.

The chain employs TRBV5-1 and TRBJ2-7; the D gene is possibly TRBD2 (6 bases). The ends were cut back, 4 bases at V and 4 bases at J, with 12 bases in the middle. This CDR3 comprises 13 residues. Germline-derived CDR1 and CDR2 are SGHRS and YFSETQ. In DNA form, the CDR3 reads TGCGCCAGCAGCCGTTCGGGGGTATACGAGCAGTACTTC. The encoded protein is CASSRSGVYEQYF.

V usage is TRBV2 and J usage is TRBJ1-2, with D uncertain. Looked up from germline, CDR1 is SNHLY and CDR2 is FYNNEI. V lost 4 bases to trimming and J lost 0 bases, with 9 bases between them. The CDR3 runs 14 residues. The CDR3 reads CASSVRRTNYGYTF. The CDR3 DNA reads TGTGCCAGCAGTGTCCGACGGACTAACTATGGCTACACCTTC.

The chain joins TRBV2 to TRBJ2-4; TRBD2 is a possible D gene (6 bases). Germline loops: CDR1 SNHLY, CDR2 FYNNEI. The CDR3 contains 14 residues. V lost 1 base, J lost 10 bases, and 14 bases lay in between. This chain's CDR3 is CASSEEREGTIQYF. Written as DNA, the CDR3 is TGTGCCAGCAGTGAAGAGAGGGAAGGGACTATTCAGTACTTC. Drawing the rest from reference TRBV2 and TRBJ2-4, the complete variable domain is EPEVTQTPSHQVTQMGQEVILRCVPISNHLYFYWYRQILGQKVEFLVSFYNNEISEKSEIFDDQFSVERPDGSNFTLKIRSTKLEDSAMYFCASSEEREGTIQYFGAGTRLSVL.

The V gene is TRBV11-1, the J gene TRBJ2-5; D is uncertain. With 5 bases removed from V and 5 bases from J, the gap between germline ends came to 9 bases. CDR1 and CDR2 from the germline V gene are SGHAT and FQDESV (reference sequence). CDR3 length: 12 amino acids. CDR3 residues: CASSPRMETQYF. CDR3 nucleotides: TGTGCCAGCAGCCCGAGAATGGAGACCCAGTACTTC.

The chain links TRBV30 to TRBJ1-1, with D maybe TRBD1 (5 bases). V was clipped by 3 bases and J by 5 bases, with 19 bases between them. The CDR3 extends over 15 amino acids. Germline-derived CDR1 and CDR2 are GTSNPN and SVGIG (reference sequence). CDR3 DNA sequence: TGTGCCTGGAGGGGGGGGGACTGGGGCGGTACTGAAGCTTTCTTT. Protein: CAWRGGDWGGTEAFF.

This chain uses TRBV7-2 with TRBJ2-7, with 7 positions matching TRBD2. The germline V gene has CDR1 SGHTA and CDR2 FQGNSA. Losses at the gene ends were 4 bases for V and 0 bases for J; bases not matched to a gene: 6. This CDR3 comprises 15 residues. The CDR3 protein is CASSSGGGGSYEQYF. DNA for the CDR3: TGTGCCAGCAGCTCCGGTGGCGGGGGCTCCTACGAGCAGTACTTC.

By its share, this clone is medium-sized. The gene calls are TRBV7-9 and TRBJ2-1; TRBD1 matches 8 bases. This CDR3 is 14 amino acids long. V lost 5 bases and J lost 6; bases outside the gene matches: 6. The germline gives CDR1 SEHNR, CDR2 FQNEAQ (reference sequence). CDR3 amino acids: CASSHDRGFNEQFF. The DNA of the CDR3 is TGTGCCAGCAGCCATGACAGGGGTTTCAATGAGCAGTTCTTC.

The V call is TRBV13, the J call TRBJ1-1, with D tentatively TRBD1 (6 bases). V dropped 5 bases and J dropped 9 bases, with 13 bases sitting between them. Germline V gives CDR1 PRHDT, CDR2 FYEKMQ (reference sequence). This CDR3 has 12 amino acids. CDR3: CASSLQGGQAFF. The CDR3 nucleotides are TGTGCCAGCAGCCTACAGGGCGGCCAAGCTTTCTTT.

J is TRBJ1-3 and V is TRBV7-9; 7 positions match TRBD1. This CDR3 is built from 13 residues. Germline lookup yields CDR1 SEHNR and CDR2 FQNEAQ (reference sequence). V was pared by 5 bases and J by 4 bases, with 2 bases of the junction left unmatched. The CDR3, as DNA: TGTGCCAGCAGCCCGGGACAGGGAAACACCATATATTTT. The encoded protein is CASSPGQGNTIYF.

This sequence joins TRBV10-3 and TRBJ2-7; possible D gene TRBD1, 5 bases. Germline V gives CDR1 ENHRY, CDR2 SYGVKD. V shed 3 bases and J shed 4 bases, with 7 bases lying between them. The CDR3 is 12 residues long. The CDR3 DNA sequence: TGTGCCATCAGTGATAAGGGGTACGAGCAGTACTTC. This encodes CAISDKGYEQYF.

This clone was counted a few times. This chain connects TRBV6-1 to TRBJ2-4; D is unclear. Germline V gives CDR1 MNHNS, CDR2 SASEGT. The V and J ends lost 5 bases and 6 bases respectively, with 14 bases between them. This CDR3 has 14 residues. CDR3 DNA sequence: TGTGCCAGCAGTCGCGGTCCCTCCGTAAACATTCAGTACTTC. This translates into CASSRGPSVNIQYF.

The chain carries TRBV20-1 and TRBJ2-5; D uncertain. Germline V gene data show CDR1 as DFQATT and CDR2 as SNEGSKA (reference sequence). This CDR3 region has 11 residues. Trimming removed 4 bases at V and 3 bases at J, with 6 bases between. The CDR3 is CSATPKETQYF. DNA for the CDR3: TGCAGTGCTACCCCAAAAGAGACCCAGTACTTC.

The DNA for the CDR3 is TGTGCCAGCAGCTTGGCCCAGACCAGGGGGCAGAGGATGAACACTGAAGCTTTCTTT. It is translated as CASSLAQTRGQRMNTEAFF. This chain connects TRBV5-8 to TRBJ1-1, with TRBD1 matching 8 bases. With 0 bases clipped from V and 0 bases from J, the junction kept 13 bases outside the gene matches. The CDR3 length is 19 residues. From germline, CDR1 is SGHTS and CDR2 YDEGEE. The full variable domain, its missing parts supplied by reference TRBV5-8 and TRBJ1-1, is EAGVTQSPTHLIKTRGQQATLRCSPISGHTSVYWYQQALGLGLQFLLWYDEGEERNRGNFPPRFSGRQFPNYSSELNVNALELEDSALYLCASSLAQTRGQRMNTEAFFGQGTRLTVV.

The chain recombines TRBV7-2 with TRBJ2-6; D gene uncertain. Germline V gene lookup returns CDR1 SGHTA and CDR2 FQGNSA. Trimming shortened V by 0 bases and J by 1 base, and 7 bases separated the two germline ends. CDR3 length: 16 amino acids. CDR3 sequence reads: CASSLATGSGANVLTF. CDR3 bases: TGTGCCAGCAGCTTAGCGACGGGTTCTGGGGCCAACGTCCTGACTTTC.

The V gene is TRBV6-5, the J gene TRBJ1-1; TRBD1 might be the D (5 bases). Germline V lookup: CDR1 MNHEY, CDR2 SVGAGI. CDR3 length: 14 amino acids. Trimming cost V 6 bases and J 1 base, with 12 bases left between them. The CDR3: CASRSQTENTEAFF. Here the CDR3 DNA reads TGTGCCAGCAGATCCCAGACAGAGAACACTGAAGCTTTCTTT.